A single sample gave rise to the 23 T cell receptor beta chains below, sequenced in a study of shared clonotypes between healthy human individuals. Only in-frame clones appear in the TCRdb table, and some are missing; sequencing was by immunoSEQ multiplex PCR. Of about 490,000 clones listed, 60% to 80% are singletons. The sequenced sample consisted of PBMCs. The receptors originated from a woman aged 40 to 55 in good health. Some clones in this sample may be carry-over from other donors' samples.

This chain joins TRBV9 and TRBJ1-6; 8 bases are shared with TRBD1. The V gene end was trimmed by 0 bases and the J gene end by 7 bases; junction bases not matched to a gene: 9. The CDR3 covers 17 residues. Germline CDR1 is SGDLS and CDR2 is YYNGEE. The CDR3 DNA reads TGTGCCAGCAGCGTAGACCCTGACAGGGGTTTAAATTCACCCCTCCACTTT. It is translated as CASSVDPDRGLNSPLHF.

CDR3 nucleotide sequence: TGTGCCAGCAGCTTAAGTTGGGCAGAGACCCAGTACTTC. Translating it yields CASSLSWAETQYF. The V and J genes are TRBV7-3 and TRBJ2-5; no reliable D call. This CDR3 spans 13 amino acids. Deletions cut 1 base from V and 4 bases from J, with 7 bases between. CDR1 SGHTA and CDR2 FQGTGA come from the germline V gene.

This chain joins TRBV6-1 and TRBJ1-2, with D perhaps TRBD1 (5 bases). Per germline, CDR1 MNHNS and CDR2 SASEGT. V lost 3 bases and J 4 bases, leaving 15 bases between the germline ends. CDR3 size: 15 residues. This CDR3 reads CASSDRQKLGYGYTF. CDR3 coding DNA: TGTGCCAGCAGTGATCGACAGAAACTCGGCTATGGCTACACCTTC.

The J gene is TRBJ2-5, the V gene TRBV2; D could derive from TRBD1 or TRBD2 (7 bases each). The CDR3 runs to 16 residues. From germline, CDR1 is SNHLY and CDR2 FYNNEI. The ends were cut back, 4 bases at V and 1 base at J, with 16 bases in the middle. CDR3 region: CASSVSGGGFQETQYF. The DNA of the CDR3 is TGTGCCAGCAGTGTGTCAGGGGGGGGATTCCAAGAGACCCAGTACTTC.

This chain joins TRBV6-1 and TRBJ2-7; 10 bases line up with TRBD1. Trimming took 2 bases from V and 0 from J; bases not matched to a gene: 4. The germline V gene encodes CDR1 MNHNS and CDR2 SASEGT. The CDR3 has 16 residues. The DNA of the CDR3 is TGTGCCAGCAGTGAACGGGACAGGGGCCACTCCTACGAGCAGTACTTC. It encodes CASSERDRGHSYEQYF.

This chain connects TRBV4-2 to TRBJ2-6; D not resolved. Trimming left V 0 bases short and J 4 bases short, with 10 bases between. From germline, CDR1 is LGHNA and CDR2 YNFKEQ. The length of the CDR3 is 16 residues. CDR3 protein: CASSQEAAAGANVLTF. The CDR3 bases are TGTGCCAGCAGCCAAGAGGCCGCCGCCGGGGCCAACGTCCTGACTTTC.

This chain connects TRBV29-1 to TRBJ1-2, with a tentative D call TRBD1 (5 bases). The germline V gene has CDR1 SQVTM and CDR2 ANQGSEA. V was shortened by 4 bases and J by 4 bases, with 19 bases between the two germline ends. This CDR3 comprises 15 residues. The DNA of the CDR3 is TGCAGCGTTGTCGGAAGGGGCCCTTGGGGCTATGGCTACACCTTC. Its protein product is CSVVGRGPWGYGYTF.

This rearrangement joins TRBV28 to TRBJ1-4, with D hard to call. V was trimmed by 6 bases and J by 4 bases, leaving 12 bases between them. This CDR3 contains 14 residues. Per germline, CDR1 MDHEN and CDR2 SYDVKM. The CDR3 reads CASSPSGINEKLFF. The CDR3 coding sequence is TGTGCCAGCAGCCCAAGTGGTATTAATGAAAAACTGTTTTTT.

The chain carries TRBV19 and TRBJ1-1; TRBD1 is a possible D gene (5 bases). Trimming cost V 4 bases and J 5 bases, with 11 bases left between them. Germline assignment: CDR1 LNHDA and CDR2 SQIVND (reference sequence). This CDR3 is 13 amino acids long. CDR3 DNA: TGTGCCAGTAGTACGACGTGGGGGACTGAAGCTTTCTTT. Its translation: CASSTTWGTEAFF.

This chain connects TRBV18 to TRBJ2-7, with D hard to call. The ends were cut back, 3 bases at V and 6 bases at J, with 15 bases in the middle. CDR3 length: 14 amino acids. Germline CDR1 and CDR2: KGHSH and LQKENI. The chain's CDR3 is CASSPSPANPEQYF. The DNA for the CDR3 is TGTGCCAGCTCACCCTCCCCCGCCAACCCCGAGCAGTACTTC.

This sequence joins TRBV10-3 and TRBJ2-7, with 9 bases aligning to TRBD1. The V and J ends lost 1 base and 3 bases, in that order; junction bases with no gene match: 4. Germline lookup yields CDR1 ENHRY and CDR2 SYGVKD. The CDR3 runs to 15 residues. The CDR3 DNA reads as TGTGCCATCAGTGAGTATCCGGGACAGGGCTACGAGCAGTACTTC. Residues: CAISEYPGQGYEQYF.

The CDR3 is CASSFGTPSSYNEQFF. CDR3 nucleotide sequence: TGTGCCAGCAGCTTCGGGACTCCGAGCTCCTACAATGAGCAGTTCTTC. The chain employs TRBV11-2 and TRBJ2-1; maybe TRBD2 (6 bases). The ends were cut back, 3 bases at V and 0 bases at J, with 12 bases in the middle. From germline, CDR1 is SGHAT and CDR2 FQNNGV. This CDR3 has 16 residues.

CDR3: CAWSLTKGNTIYF. The DNA of the CDR3 is TGTGCCTGGAGTTTAACAAAGGGAAACACCATATATTTT. The chain couples TRBV30 to TRBJ1-3; D ambiguous. Trimming pared 2 bases from V and 4 bases from J, leaving 9 bases between. There are 13 residues in the CDR3. The germline V gene encodes CDR1 GTSNPN and CDR2 SVGIG (reference sequence).

Concerning this clone: Other nucleotide sequences from this sample produce the same CDR3. This chain links TRBV28 with TRBJ1-3; no clear D gene. Trimming pared 3 bases from V and 1 base from J, leaving 7 bases between. Germline V gene sequence: CDR1 MDHEN, CDR2 SYDVKM. The CDR3 has 14 residues. In DNA form, the CDR3 reads TGTGCCAGCAGTTTCCTCGGATCTGGAAACACCATATATTTT. As protein: CASSFLGSGNTIYF.

The chain employs TRBV18 and TRBJ1-2; no firm D call. Trimming stripped 2 bases from V and 8 bases from J, with 15 bases between. The CDR3 sequence is 14 residues long. Germline CDR1 KGHSH, CDR2 LQKENI. The CDR3: CASSPFDTTSGYTF. In nucleotides, the CDR3 is TGTGCCAGCTCACCATTCGACACGACCAGCGGCTACACCTTC.

The chain uses TRBV30 and TRBJ1-3; 10 nucleotides line up with TRBD1. This CDR3 has 16 residues. V lost 1 base, J lost 3 bases, and 6 bases stayed unmatched. The V gene's germline CDR1 is GTSNPN and CDR2 SVGIG (reference sequence). Here the CDR3 reads CAWSGRTGGVGNTIYF. In DNA, the CDR3 is TGTGCCTGGAGTGGACGGACAGGGGGGGTTGGAAACACCATATATTTT.

The V and J genes are TRBV27 and TRBJ1-1; 8 positions agree with TRBD1. V lost 5 bases, J lost 1 base, and 3 bases stayed unmatched. The CDR3 loop spans 14 amino acids. The germline V gene encodes CDR1 MNHEY and CDR2 SMNVEV (reference sequence). Here the CDR3 DNA reads TGTGCCAGCAGTCCTACAGGGGGGAACACTGAAGCTTTCTTT. Its translation: CASSPTGGNTEAFF.

The chain couples TRBV18 to TRBJ2-7, with TRBD1 as a possible D gene (6 bases). Looked up from germline, CDR1 is KGHSH and CDR2 is LQKENI. The CDR3 runs to 14 residues. V was shortened by 6 bases and J by 1 base, with 13 bases between the two germline ends. CDR3 protein: CASSFGQTSYEQYF. Here the CDR3 DNA reads TGTGCCAGCTCGTTCGGACAGACGTCCTACGAGCAGTACTTC.

The chain couples TRBV5-4 to TRBJ2-1; TRBD2 aligns across 7 bases. Unmatched junction bases numbered 7, after V lost 4 bases and J lost 0 bases. The CDR3 sequence is 16 residues long. The germline V gene has CDR1 SGHNT and CDR2 YYREEE (reference sequence). The CDR3 loop is CASSQPSGASYNEQFF. DNA for the CDR3: TGTGCCAGCAGCCAACCTAGCGGAGCCTCCTACAATGAGCAGTTCTTC.

As concerns this clone: A far larger clone is a single base away, which makes a read error likely. The rearrangement uses TRBV7-2 and TRBJ1-5; D is uncertain. Looked up from germline, CDR1 is SGHTA and CDR2 is FQGNSA. The CDR3 extends over 15 amino acids. CDR3 region: CASSLIWGSNQLQHF. Here the CDR3 DNA reads TGTGCCAGCAGCTTAATTTGGGGAAGCAATCAGCTCCAGCATTTT.

This clone was counted once. The chain combines TRBV15 with TRBJ1-4, with 7 bases aligning to TRBD1. Trimming took 4 bases from V and 0 from J; bases not matched to a gene: 5. From germline, CDR1 is LNHNV and CDR2 YYDKDF (reference sequence). The CDR3 has 16 amino acids. The CDR3 here is CATSNRQGTTNEKLFF. In nucleotides, the CDR3 is TGTGCCACCAGCAACAGACAGGGTACAACTAATGAAAAACTGTTTTTT.

This sequence joins TRBV30 and TRBJ1-5; D not certain. Germline CDR1 reads GTSNPN; CDR2 reads SVGIG (reference sequence). The CDR3 is made up of 15 amino acids. Trimming cost V 2 bases and J 1 base, with 12 bases left between them. The CDR3 nucleotides read TGTGCCTGGAGTCCGACCCGCGCAAGCAATCAGCCCCAGCATTTT. It is translated as CAWSPTRASNQPQHF.

The chain carries TRBV6-1 and TRBJ1-1; possible D gene TRBD1, 5 bases. Trimming took 3 bases from V and 4 from J, leaving 12 bases between them. There are 14 residues in the CDR3. CDR1 is MNHNS and CDR2 is SASEGT in the germline V gene. The CDR3 nucleotides read TGTGCCAGCAGTGAGGGGCAGAGAATCACTGAAGCTTTCTTT. Protein sequence: CASSEGQRITEAFF.